This T cell receptor (beta chain) stems from a study of kidney transplant recipient with SARS-CoV-2 infection (dated by TCRdb to the early 2020s). Reading the label with the study, this specimen's time point is: pre-pandemic baseline sample and day 111 after first positive SARS-CoV-2 test. A note on this clonotype: There is no known antigen for this receptor. An end of the junction does not agree with germline; a read error may underlie this.

From the germline V gene (reference sequence), CDR1 is SGHNT and CDR2 is YYREEE. CDR3 length: 15 amino acids, cysteine to phenylalanine. Only CDR3 DNA remains: 45 bases, in frame from the first base. The data were produced on an Illumina MiSeq. Profiling of the peripheral T cell repertoire was carried out for human TCRbeta genes. In the paper's pipeline: Beta-binomial modelling was used to test for differences in clonotype abundance while accounting for variability over time. Expanded clonotypes were screened against the ImmuneCODE reference database of SARS-CoV-2-associated TCRs and were mapped to viral genome regions. Further repertoire analyses covered TRBV gene usage, CDR3 length, CDR3 amino acid overlap between time points, clonotype abundance distributions and Jaccard similarity. TCRdb reworked the public reads: Q25 trimming with fastp, MiXCR clone assembly, productive beta chains retained. A single entry per CDR3 protein holds the most common genes and DNA from its merged rows. TCRdb, not the authors, supplied the V and J calls. This sample gives 200,000 to 300,000 distinct CDR3 sequences in total; more than 25% of them show up just once. Together, the top ten hold roughly 7.3% of the sample.

Sequencing was performed on a blood sample, taken at baseline and on day 111 from a kidney transplant recipient. The source is a male patient in his thirties who had COVID-19 and was a kidney transplant recipient. After a transplant, some T cells may be of graft donor origin. The sequence joins TRBV5-4 to TRBJ2-5, and 10 junction bases match TRBD1. The CDR3 in this case is CASSFDRGLQETRYF. The nucleotide sequence reads as follows: TGTGCCAGCAGCTTCGACAGGGGGCTCCAAGAGACCCGGTACTTC. When the CDR3 is completed using the reference TRBV5-4 and TRBJ2-5 genes on either side, the full variable domain is ETGVTQSPTHLIKTRGQQVTLRCSSQSGHNTVSWYQQALGQGPQFIFQYYREEENGRGNFPPRFSGLQFPNYSSELNVNALELDDSALYLCASSFDRGLQETRYFGPGTRLLVL.